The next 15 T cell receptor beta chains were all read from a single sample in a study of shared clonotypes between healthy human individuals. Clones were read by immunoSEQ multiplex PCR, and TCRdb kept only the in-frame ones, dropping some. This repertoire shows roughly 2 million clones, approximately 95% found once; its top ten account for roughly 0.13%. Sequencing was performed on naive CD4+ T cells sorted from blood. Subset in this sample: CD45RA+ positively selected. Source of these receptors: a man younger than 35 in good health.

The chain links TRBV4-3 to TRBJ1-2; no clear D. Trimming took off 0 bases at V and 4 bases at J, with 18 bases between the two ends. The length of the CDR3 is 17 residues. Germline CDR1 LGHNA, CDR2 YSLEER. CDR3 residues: CASSQDPSSTNIYGYTF. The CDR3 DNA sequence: TGCGCCAGCAGCCAAGATCCTTCATCCACTAATATCTATGGCTACACCTTC.

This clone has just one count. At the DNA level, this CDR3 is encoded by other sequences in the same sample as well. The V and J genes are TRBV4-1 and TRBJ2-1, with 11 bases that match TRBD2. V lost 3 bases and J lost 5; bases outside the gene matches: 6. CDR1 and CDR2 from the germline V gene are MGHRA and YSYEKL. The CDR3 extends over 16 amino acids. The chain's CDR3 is CASSQVLAGGNNEQFF. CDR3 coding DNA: TGCGCCAGCAGCCAGGTGCTAGCGGGAGGAAACAATGAGCAGTTCTTC.

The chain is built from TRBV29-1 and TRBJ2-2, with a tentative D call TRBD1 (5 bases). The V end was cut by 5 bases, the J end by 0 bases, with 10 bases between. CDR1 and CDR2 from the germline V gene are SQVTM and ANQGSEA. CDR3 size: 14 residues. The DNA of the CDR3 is TGCAGCGTTCAGGGCAGGGCGAACACCGGGGAGCTGTTTTTT. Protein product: CSVQGRANTGELFF.

The CDR3 protein is CASSLVGRGDSGGYTF. Here the CDR3 DNA reads TGTGCCAGCAGTTTGGTCGGCAGGGGAGATTCGGGGGGCTACACCTTC. The V call is TRBV28, the J call TRBJ1-2; D might be TRBD1 (6 bases). V was cut by 3 bases and J by 8 bases, with 22 bases left in between. There are 16 residues in the CDR3. Germline values: CDR1 MDHEN, CDR2 SYDVKM.

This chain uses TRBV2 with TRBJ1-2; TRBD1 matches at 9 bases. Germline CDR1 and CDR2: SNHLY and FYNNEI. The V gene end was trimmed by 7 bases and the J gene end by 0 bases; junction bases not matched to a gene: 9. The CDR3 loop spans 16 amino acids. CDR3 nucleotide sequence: TGTGCCAGCACTTCGGGACAGGGCCCGACTAACTATGGCTACACCTTC. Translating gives CASTSGQGPTNYGYTF.

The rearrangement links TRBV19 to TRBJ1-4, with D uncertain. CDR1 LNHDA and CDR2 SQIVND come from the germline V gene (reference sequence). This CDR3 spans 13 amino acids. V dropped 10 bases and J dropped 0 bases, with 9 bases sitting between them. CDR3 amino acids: CATSPATNEKLFF. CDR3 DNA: TGTGCCACAAGTCCTGCAACTAATGAAAAACTGTTTTTT.

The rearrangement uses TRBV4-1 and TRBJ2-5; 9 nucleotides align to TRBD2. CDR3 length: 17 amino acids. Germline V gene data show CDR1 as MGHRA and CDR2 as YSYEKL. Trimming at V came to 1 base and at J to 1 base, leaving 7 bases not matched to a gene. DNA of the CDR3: TGCGCCAGCAGCCAAGGAAGGCAAGCGGGAGGCCAAGAGACCCAGTACTTC. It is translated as CASSQGRQAGGQETQYF.

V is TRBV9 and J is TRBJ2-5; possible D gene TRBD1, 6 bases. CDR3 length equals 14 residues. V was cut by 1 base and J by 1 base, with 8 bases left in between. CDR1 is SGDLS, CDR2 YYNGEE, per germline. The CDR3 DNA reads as TGTGCCAGCAGCGTAAGGGACACCCAAGAGACCCAGTACTTC. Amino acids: CASSVRDTQETQYF. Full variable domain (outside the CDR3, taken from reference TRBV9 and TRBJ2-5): DSGVTQTPKHLITATGQRVTLRCSPRSGDLSVYWYQQSLDQGLQFLIQYYNGEERAKGNILERFSAQQFPDLHSELNLSSLELGDSALYFCASSVRDTQETQYFGPGTRLLVL.

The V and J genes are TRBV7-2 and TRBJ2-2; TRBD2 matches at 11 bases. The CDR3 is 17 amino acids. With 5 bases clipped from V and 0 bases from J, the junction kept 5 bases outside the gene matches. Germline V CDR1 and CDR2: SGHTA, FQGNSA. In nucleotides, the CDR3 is TGTGCCAGCAGCGGGACTAGCGGACAAGCGAACACCGGGGAGCTGTTTTTT. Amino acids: CASSGTSGQANTGELFF.

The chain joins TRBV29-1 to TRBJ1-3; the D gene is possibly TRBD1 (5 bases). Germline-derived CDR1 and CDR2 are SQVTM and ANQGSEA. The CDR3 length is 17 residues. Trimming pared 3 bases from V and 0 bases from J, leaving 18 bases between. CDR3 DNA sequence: TGCAGCGTTGATGGACGATCGGAGGGGAGCTCTGGAAACACCATATATTTT. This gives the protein CSVDGRSEGSSGNTIYF.

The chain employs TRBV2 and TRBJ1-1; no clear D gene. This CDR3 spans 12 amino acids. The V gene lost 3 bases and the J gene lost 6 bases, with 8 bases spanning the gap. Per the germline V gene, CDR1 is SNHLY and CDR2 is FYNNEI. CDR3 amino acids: CASSDGESEAFF. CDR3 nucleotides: TGTGCCAGCAGTGACGGGGAATCTGAAGCTTTCTTT.

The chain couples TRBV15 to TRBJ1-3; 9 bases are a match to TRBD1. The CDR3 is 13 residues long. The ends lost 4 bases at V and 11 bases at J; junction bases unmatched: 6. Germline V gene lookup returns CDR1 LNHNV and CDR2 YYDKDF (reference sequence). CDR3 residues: CATSTGQGFSIYF. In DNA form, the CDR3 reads TGTGCCACCAGCACGGGACAGGGTTTCTCCATATATTTT.

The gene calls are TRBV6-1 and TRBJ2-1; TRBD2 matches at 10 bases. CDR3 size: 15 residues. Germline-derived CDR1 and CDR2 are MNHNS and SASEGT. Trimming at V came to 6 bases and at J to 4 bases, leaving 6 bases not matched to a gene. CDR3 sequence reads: CASSLSGGVYNEQFF. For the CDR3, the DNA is TGTGCCAGCAGCCTGAGCGGGGGGGTATACAATGAGCAGTTCTTC.

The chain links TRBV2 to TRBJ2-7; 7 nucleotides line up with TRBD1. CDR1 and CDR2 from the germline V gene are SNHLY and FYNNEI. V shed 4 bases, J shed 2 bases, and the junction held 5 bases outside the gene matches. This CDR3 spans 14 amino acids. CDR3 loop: CASSVQGSAYEQYF. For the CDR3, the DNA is TGTGCCAGCAGTGTACAGGGGTCGGCCTACGAGCAGTACTTC.

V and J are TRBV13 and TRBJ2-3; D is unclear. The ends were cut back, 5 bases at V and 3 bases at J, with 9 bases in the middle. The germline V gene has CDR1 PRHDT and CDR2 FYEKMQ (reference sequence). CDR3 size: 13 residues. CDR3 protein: CASSRAATDTQYF. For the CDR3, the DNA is TGTGCCAGCAGCCGTGCCGCTACAGATACGCAGTATTTT.